The next 5 T cell receptor beta chains were all read from a single sample in a study of CD8 T cells in Susac syndrome. With random hexamers, reverse transcription was performed on about 0.5 to 1 ug of RNA. In TCRdb, the immunoSEQ multiplex PCR reads were re-called with MiXCR into one record per CDR3 protein. The table lists 150,000 to 200,000 distinct CDR3 sequences, approximately 95% of them singletons. The sample consisted of CD8+ T cells from PBMCs. The receptors here all came from a human donor with multiple sclerosis.

This chain uses TRBV4-1 with TRBJ2-3, with D hard to call. Germline lookup yields CDR1 MGHRA and CDR2 YSYEKL. The V end was cut by 4 bases, the J end by 3 bases, with 8 bases between. CDR3 size: 13 residues. The chain's CDR3 is CASSRRRTDTQYF. The CDR3 nucleotides read TGCGCCAGCAGCCGTCGACGGACAGATACGCAGTATTTT.

The chain has TRBV24-1 and TRBJ1-6; no definite D call. Germline values: CDR1 KGHDR, CDR2 SFDVKD. Between the trimmed V and J ends, which lost 7 bases and 8 bases, there was a span of 8 bases. The CDR3 sequence is 12 residues long. CDR3: CATSVPDSPLHF. The CDR3, as DNA: TGTGCCACCAGCGTCCCCGATTCACCCCTCCACTTT.

The chain combines TRBV2 with TRBJ1-1; no firm D call. The CDR3 spans 13 residues. Germline V CDR1 and CDR2: SNHLY, FYNNEI. The V and J ends lost 7 bases and 1 base respectively, with 10 bases between them. The CDR3 is CASNGEGNTEAFF. DNA of the CDR3: TGTGCCAGCAACGGGGAGGGGAACACTGAAGCTTTCTTT.

This clonotype has only one observation. The V and J genes are TRBV5-1 and TRBJ2-7, with TRBD1 identical over 7 bases. The germline gives CDR1 SGHRS, CDR2 YFSETQ. This CDR3 is 16 amino acids long. The V and J ends lost 0 bases and 0 bases, in that order; junction bases with no gene match: 6. The CDR3 region has the DNA TGCGCCAGCAGCTTGGCAGGGACAGTAGGCTCCTACGAGCAGTACTTC. Amino acid sequence: CASSLAGTVGSYEQYF.

This chain joins TRBV6-6 and TRBJ1-5; 9 bases are shared with TRBD1. CDR1 and CDR2 from the germline V gene are MNHNY and SVGAGI (reference sequence). With V trimmed by 5 bases and J by 2 bases, 4 bases remained unmatched. The CDR3 has 15 residues. Here the CDR3 reads CASSLQGAGNQPQHF. The CDR3 DNA reads TGTGCCAGCAGTCTACAGGGGGCAGGCAATCAGCCCCAGCATTTT.